The 10 T cell receptor beta chains below all came from one sample that was sequenced in a study of T cell responses to AZD1222 COVID-19 vaccine. The table came from immunoSEQ multiplex PCR; TCRdb's copy has only in-frame clones and leaves some out. The sample yields tens of thousands of clones, about 90% seen once. The specimen was peripheral blood, collected on day 0 of AZD1222 vaccination. The receptors stem from an adult in good health.

The chain links TRBV7-9 to TRBJ1-1; D remains unclear. The CDR3 spans 14 residues. Germline-derived CDR1 and CDR2 are SEHNR and FQNEAQ (reference sequence). The V and J ends lost 5 bases and 1 base respectively, with 11 bases between them. The CDR3 spells CASSPLGGNTEAFF. The CDR3 DNA sequence: TGTGCCAGCAGCCCACTGGGAGGGAACACTGAAGCTTTCTTT.

This clone was seen just once. The chain carries TRBV29-1 and TRBJ1-4; D remains unclear. V shed 8 bases and J shed 8 bases, with 18 bases lying between them. The germline V gene encodes CDR1 SQVTM and CDR2 ANQGSEA. The CDR3 runs to 13 residues. CDR3 in DNA: TGCAGCTGCTTCAGTAGGCACCAAGAAAAACTGTTTTTT. The encoded protein is CSCFSRHQEKLFF. The full variable domain, rest sourced from reference TRBV29-1 and TRBJ1-4, is SAVISQKPSRDICQRGTSLTIQCQVDSQVTMMFWYRQQPGQSLTLIATANQGSEATYESGFVIDKFPISRPNLTFSTLTVSNMSPEDSSIYLCSCFSRHQEKLFFGSGTQLSVL.

J is TRBJ1-6 and V is TRBV5-6, with TRBD1 matching over 7 bases. Germline V gene data show CDR1 as SGHDT and CDR2 as YYEEEE. There are 18 residues in the CDR3. J lost 4 bases, V lost 1 base, and 11 bases had no gene match. CDR3 amino acids: CASSLTMGQRLYNSPLHF. The CDR3 DNA sequence: TGTGCCAGCAGCTTGACGATGGGACAGAGACTGTATAATTCACCCCTCCACTTT.

The chain carries TRBV5-6 and TRBJ2-1; D gene unclear. Germline lookup yields CDR1 SGHDT and CDR2 YYEEEE. V gave up 3 bases and J gave up 3 bases, with 10 bases separating them. The CDR3 extends over 14 amino acids. CDR3 protein: CASSSTVRYNEQFF. The CDR3 DNA reads TGTGCCAGCAGCTCCACAGTCCGCTACAATGAGCAGTTCTTC.

V usage is TRBV11-2 and J usage is TRBJ2-3, with 7 bases matching TRBD2. The V and J ends lost 1 base and 3 bases, in that order; junction bases with no gene match: 4. In germline, CDR1 is SGHAT, CDR2 FQNNGV. This CDR3 contains 15 residues. The CDR3 loop is CASSLGTRRTDTQYF. The CDR3 coding sequence is TGTGCCAGCAGCTTAGGGACTAGAAGGACAGATACGCAGTATTTT.

The chain combines TRBV6-4 with TRBJ2-2; possible D gene TRBD1, 5 bases. Trimming removed 3 bases from V and 4 bases from J, with 12 bases in between. The CDR3 has 15 residues. CDR1 is MRHNA and CDR2 is SNTAGT in the germline V gene. The DNA for the CDR3 is TGTGCCAGCAGTGAGTCGCAGGGAAGCACCGGGGAGCTGTTTTTT. Translation gives CASSESQGSTGELFF.

This chain joins TRBV4-1 and TRBJ2-5, with 7 bases that match TRBD2. V lost 1 base, J lost 1 base, and 15 bases stayed unmatched. Germline loops: CDR1 MGHRA, CDR2 YSYEKL. The CDR3 sequence is 19 residues long. CDR3: CASSQASGTYLGFQETQYF. CDR3 coding DNA: TGCGCCAGCAGCCAAGCCAGCGGGACCTACTTGGGCTTCCAAGAGACCCAGTACTTC.

This chain links TRBV4-1 with TRBJ2-3, with a weak D call TRBD2 (5 bases). CDR1 MGHRA and CDR2 YSYEKL come from the germline V gene. The CDR3 contains 17 residues. V shed 4 bases and J shed 3 bases, with 20 bases lying between them. CDR3 DNA: TGCGCCAGCAGCCCCCCCCTCGGGTCGGGGATTACAGATACGCAGTATTTT. Translated, it gives CASSPPLGSGITDTQYF.

The chain has TRBV27 and TRBJ1-2; no clear D. The CDR3 runs to 14 residues. V was clipped by 6 bases and J by 0 bases, with 11 bases between them. Germline CDR1 MNHEY, CDR2 SMNVEV (reference sequence). CDR3 protein: CASRRAAANYGYTF. CDR3 nucleotide sequence: TGTGCCAGCAGGAGGGCCGCAGCTAACTATGGCTACACCTTC.

The genes are TRBV5-4 and TRBJ1-2; 9 bases align to TRBD1. The CDR3 has 14 residues. V lost 5 bases and J lost 5; bases outside the gene matches: 7. CDR1 is SGHNT and CDR2 is YYREEE in the germline V gene (reference sequence). CDR3 loop: CASSGQGRSYGYTF. The CDR3 DNA sequence: TGTGCCAGCAGTGGACAGGGGCGATCGTATGGCTACACCTTC.